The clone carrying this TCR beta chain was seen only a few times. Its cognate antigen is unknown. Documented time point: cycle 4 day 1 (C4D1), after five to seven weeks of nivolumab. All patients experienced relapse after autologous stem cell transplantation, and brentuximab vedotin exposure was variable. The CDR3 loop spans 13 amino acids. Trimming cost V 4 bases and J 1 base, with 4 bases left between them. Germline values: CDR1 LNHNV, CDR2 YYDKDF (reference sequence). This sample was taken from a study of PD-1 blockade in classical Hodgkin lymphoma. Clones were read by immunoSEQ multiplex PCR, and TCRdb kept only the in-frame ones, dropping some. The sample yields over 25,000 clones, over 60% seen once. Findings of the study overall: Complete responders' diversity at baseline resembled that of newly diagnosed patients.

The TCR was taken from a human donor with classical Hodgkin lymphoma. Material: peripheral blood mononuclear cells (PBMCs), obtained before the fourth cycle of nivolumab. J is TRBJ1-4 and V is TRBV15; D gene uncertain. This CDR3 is CATSTGTNEKLFF. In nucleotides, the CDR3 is TGTGCCACCAGCACTGGAACTAATGAAAAACTGTTTTTT.